The T cell receptor (beta chain) under discussion was sequenced for a study of prognosis after radiotherapy for stage I lung cancer. Trimming removed 3 bases from V and 2 bases from J, with 3 bases in between. The length of the CDR3 is 12 residues. The germline V gene encodes CDR1 SGHNT and CDR2 YENEEA. This clonotype was counted ten times or more. Researchers used two-round multiplex PCR to amplify TCR beta CDR3 starting from genomic DNA. The first round of PCR was done with primers that matched each TRBV and TRBJ gene. TCRdb re-derived calls from the multiplex PCR reads in MiXCR, one entry per CDR3 protein. The profile shows more than 25,000 distinct CDR3 sequences, 25% to 40% of them singletons.

V usage is TRBV11-3 and J usage is TRBJ2-3, with D unclear. The clonotype comes from a donor of 50 years or more with non-small cell lung cancer. Sequences were derived from PBMCs, sampled before or after stereotactic body radiation therapy (not recorded which). The CDR3 protein is CASSFYTDTQYF. The CDR3 DNA follows: TGTGCCAGCAGCTTTTACACAGATACGCAGTATTTT.